This TCR beta chain emerged from a study of vaccination and CD4 T cells after COVID-19. The wider study: Following dose two, a median roughly 72 days (range 14 to 241) passed before post-vaccine samples were taken. Control cultures were given a CEFX pool, an HIV-1 Nef pool, or no peptide.

As for treatment: roughly 10-day PBMC culture with coronavirus spike peptide pools or control peptides (ViraFEST assay). Dates of positive PCR ran from March to December 2020, before US Alpha, Beta and Delta variants. For this clonotype: The antigen is not known.

CDR3 size: 14 residues. V lost 6 bases, J lost 1 base, and 8 bases stayed unmatched. Per germline, CDR1 DFQATT and CDR2 SNEGSKA (reference sequence). Sequencing of cultured CD4+ T cell DNA used the Oncomine TCR Beta short-read assay. One entry per CDR3 protein, called by TCRdb with MiXCR from the PCR reads. In the table there are roughly 12,000 distinct CDR3 sequences, more than 55% of which are singletons. This chain links TRBV20-1 with TRBJ2-5, with 7 nucleotides matching TRBD1. Material: CD4+ T cells from blood, cultured in vitro. The sequence was collected from a human donor who had recovered from COVID-19. DNA of the CDR3: TGCAGTGCAAAACCGGGACAGACCCAAGAGACCCAGTACTTC. Translation gives CSAKPGQTQETQYF.